This T cell receptor beta chain is drawn from a study of blood T cell repertoires in COVID-19. The V gene's germline CDR1 is MNHEY and CDR2 SVGAGI. The ends lost 8 bases at V and 6 bases at J; junction bases unmatched: 11. This CDR3 spans 15 amino acids. The data were produced by immunoSEQ multiplex PCR, yet TCRdb's version contains in-frame clones alone and is incomplete. The table includes a few hundred thousand clones, 70% to 90% detected once. The study recruited people aged about 18 to 89 years across approximately 23 US areas. Recovered status applied to Cohort 3 donors who had two consecutive negative PCRs. It also applied to those with clearance or with symptom resolution.

This chain links TRBV6-5 with TRBJ1-2; 11 bases match TRBD1. The sample consisted of PBMCs or T cells enriched from blood (not recorded which). The TCR comes from a woman aged 18-35 years who had recovered from COVID-19. This CDR3 is CASATPRTGGNGYTF. For the CDR3, the DNA is TGTGCCAGCGCCACTCCGAGGACAGGGGGCAATGGCTACACCTTC.